This passage covers 18 T cell receptor beta chains from one sample sequenced in a study of T-cell reconstitution after alpha-beta-depleted transplantation in children. Researchers prepared the TCRbeta library using unique molecular identifiers, the study reports. In TCRdb, the PCR reads were re-called with MiXCR into one record per CDR3 protein. This table has about 590,000 distinct CDR3 sequences, about an eighth appearing once. The sample here was PBMCs, mostly from graft donor cells, taken 360 days after TCRalphabeta/CD19-depleted stem cell transplant. All receptors derive from a male patient younger than 18 who had a stem cell transplant for acute myeloid leukemia, so the T cells may come from the graft donor.

As for this clonotype: This may stem from a read error, because a much larger clone lies one nucleotide away. J is TRBJ1-1 and V is TRBV6-5; no reliable D call. Germline values: CDR1 MNHEY, CDR2 SVGAGI. CDR3 length: 12 residues. The CDR3 DNA reads as TGTGCCGGCAGTAAAGGGAACACTGAAGCTTTCTTT. This encodes CAGSKGNTEAFF.

This clonotype occurred many times. The genes are TRBV28 and TRBJ2-7; tentative D call: TRBD2 (6 bases). The CDR3 sequence is 14 residues long. Germline V CDR1 and CDR2: MDHEN, SYDVKM. Trimming cost V 4 bases and J 2 bases, with 12 bases left between them. The CDR3 sequence: CASSSLRGPYEQYF. The DNA for the CDR3 is TGTGCCAGCAGTTCATTGCGGGGCCCCTACGAGCAGTACTTC.

This clonotype was picked up a small number of times. The chain has TRBV7-3 and TRBJ2-7, with TRBD2 identical over 11 bases. This CDR3 region has 15 residues. CDR1 is SGHTA and CDR2 is FQGTGA in the germline V gene. J was trimmed by 5 bases and V by 5 bases; bases with no gene match: 8. The CDR3 reads CASSQMTSGINEQYF. The CDR3 nucleotides read TGTGCCAGCAGCCAGATGACTAGCGGGATCAACGAGCAGTACTTC.

The chain combines TRBV4-3 with TRBJ2-2, with D perhaps TRBD1 (6 bases). Germline values: CDR1 LGHNA, CDR2 YSLEER. V was cut by 3 bases and J by 0 bases, with 20 bases left in between. The CDR3 contains 19 residues. CDR3 nucleotide sequence: TGCGCCAGCAGCCAGGAACAACTCAGGGGATACGCGAACACCGGGGAGCTGTTTTTT. Protein: CASSQEQLRGYANTGELFF.

The V call is TRBV2, the J call TRBJ2-7, with 10 bases fitting TRBD2. The germline gives CDR1 SNHLY, CDR2 FYNNEI. The CDR3 runs 16 residues. J gave up 0 bases and V 6 bases, and 8 bases lay outside the gene matches. The CDR3 sequence: CASSLLAGDPSYEQYF. CDR3 DNA: TGTGCCAGCAGCCTTCTAGCGGGAGACCCCTCCTACGAGCAGTACTTC. The variable domain in full, with the rest retrieved from reference TRBV2 and TRBJ2-7, is EPEVTQTPSHQVTQMGQEVILRCVPISNHLYFYWYRQILGQKVEFLVSFYNNEISEKSEIFDDQFSVERPDGSNFTLKIRSTKLEDSAMYFCASSLLAGDPSYEQYFGPGTRLTVT.

This clonotype was observed once. The J gene is TRBJ2-1, the V gene TRBV6-5; 12 nucleotides line up with TRBD2. With V trimmed by 0 bases and J by 8 bases, 5 bases remained unmatched. CDR1 MNHEY and CDR2 SVGAGI come from the germline V gene. The CDR3 has 16 amino acids. CDR3 nucleotides: TGTGCCAGCAGTTACTCGACTAGCGGGAGATCCGATGAGCAGTTCTTC. This sequence encodes CASSYSTSGRSDEQFF.

The chain employs TRBV19 and TRBJ2-7; 8 bases are shared with TRBD1. The J segment lost 2 bases and the V segment lost 4 bases, leaving 7 bases of the junction unmatched. In germline, CDR1 is LNHDA, CDR2 SQIVND (reference sequence). The length of the CDR3 is 15 residues. CDR3: CASSTTGTGAYEQYF. DNA for the CDR3: TGTGCCAGTAGTACAACCGGGACAGGTGCCTACGAGCAGTACTTC.

This clonotype was detected only a few times. The chain couples TRBV3-1 to TRBJ2-7; D may match TRBD1 or TRBD2 (5 bases each). The CDR3 length is 15 residues. V was trimmed by 1 base and J by 5 bases, leaving 15 bases between them. Germline V gene data show CDR1 as LGHDT and CDR2 as YNNKEL (reference sequence). CDR3 DNA sequence: TGTGCCAGCAGCCAAGGGGACCTGACTCTCGACGAGCAGTACTTC. Translated: CASSQGDLTLDEQYF.

The V call is TRBV12-3 or TRBV12-4, the J call TRBJ2-1; 7 bases line up with TRBD1. Losses at the gene ends were 1 base for V and 6 bases for J; bases not matched to a gene: 9. CDR3 length: 16 amino acids. In DNA, the CDR3 is TGTGCCAGCAGTTTAGTAGGGGGCCTACCCCGCAATGAGCAGTTCTTC. Amino acids: CASSLVGGLPRNEQFF.

This clonotype was seen repeatedly, ten times or more. J is TRBJ2-5 and V is TRBV10-3, with TRBD2 matching 15 bases. The germline CDR1 and CDR2 sequences are ENHRY and SYGVKD. Trimming took 11 bases from V and 3 from J; bases not matched to a gene: 10. This CDR3 is built from 16 residues. In nucleotides, the CDR3 is TGTGCCTCCCGCCCGGGACTAGCGGGAGGTGAAGAGACCCAGTACTTC. Amino acid sequence: CASRPGLAGGEETQYF.

This clonotype was recorded a few times. The chain is built from TRBV11-2 and TRBJ2-1, with D unresolved. Per germline, CDR1 SGHAT and CDR2 FQNNGV. This CDR3 is built from 15 residues. The V end lost 3 bases, the J end lost 3 bases, and 12 bases lay between the germline ends. CDR3 sequence (DNA): TGTGCCAGCAGCTTGCTCAGACTCATCTACAATGAGCAGTTCTTC. Amino acids: CASSLLRLIYNEQFF.

At least ten counts were recorded for this clonotype. The chain combines TRBV7-3 with TRBJ2-7; 8 nucleotides match TRBD1. The CDR3 sequence is 15 residues long. Germline-derived CDR1 and CDR2 are SGHTA and FQGTGA. V was pared by 5 bases and J by 2 bases, with 8 bases of the junction left unmatched. The CDR3 region is CASSVGTGPTYEQYF. CDR3 nucleotides: TGTGCCAGCAGCGTTGGGACAGGTCCTACCTACGAGCAGTACTTC.

This clonotype was seen just once. The chain is built from TRBV6-1 and TRBJ1-5; TRBD1 aligns across 8 bases. The CDR3 is 14 residues long. Trimming removed 6 bases from V and 4 bases from J; junction bases left unmatched: 5. Per germline, CDR1 MNHNS and CDR2 SASEGT. Here the CDR3 reads CASRPGQDNQPQHF. CDR3 coding DNA: TGTGCCAGCAGACCGGGACAGGATAATCAGCCCCAGCATTTT.

This clonotype was detected a few times. The chain is built from TRBV29-1 and TRBJ1-1, with 7 positions matching TRBD1. Trimming removed 7 bases from V and 11 bases from J; junction bases left unmatched: 10. This CDR3 contains 11 residues. Germline V gene data show CDR1 as SQVTM and CDR2 as ANQGSEA. Here the CDR3 DNA reads TGCAGCGCCCGGGACAGAGGAGAGGCTTTCTTT. It specifies CSARDRGEAFF.

This chain joins TRBV20-1 and TRBJ2-1; 8 bases fit TRBD2. The CDR3 has 13 amino acids. The junction had 2 bases not matched to a gene; V was cut back by 6 bases and J by 1 base. Germline CDR1 is DFQATT and CDR2 is SNEGSKA (reference sequence). This CDR3 is CSAQRESYNEQFF. The DNA for the CDR3 is TGCAGTGCGCAGCGGGAGTCCTACAATGAGCAGTTCTTC.

This clonotype was recorded at least ten times. The V call is TRBV7-2, the J call TRBJ2-1; the match to TRBD2 covers 7 bases. Germline trimming cut 4 bases from V and 6 bases from J; bases unmatched to any gene: 9. This CDR3 has 15 residues. CDR1 and CDR2 from the germline V gene are SGHTA and FQGNSA. This CDR3 is CASSSTVASGNEQFF. For the CDR3, the DNA is TGTGCCAGCAGCTCAACCGTCGCTAGCGGCAATGAGCAGTTCTTC.

This clonotype was seen at least ten times. The CDR3 DNA reads as TGCGCCAGCAGCCCGGGTCCCATACTGGGGTATGAGCAGTTCTTC. Translated: CASSPGPILGYEQFF. The chain recombines TRBV5-1 with TRBJ2-1; D is unresolved. The germline V gene has CDR1 SGHRS and CDR2 YFSETQ. CDR3 length: 15 amino acids. The ends were cut back, 4 bases at V and 8 bases at J, with 19 bases in the middle.

This clonotype was observed once. The junction shows a germline mismatch at one end, possibly a read error. V gene TRBV5-1 combines with J gene TRBJ1-1; D may be TRBD1 (5 bases). Germline values: CDR1 SGHRS, CDR2 YFSETQ. CDR3 length: 16 residues. CDR3 loop: CASSLGQGKRNTESFF. The CDR3 nucleotides read TGCGCCAGCAGCTTGGGGCAGGGAAAACGGAACACTGAATCTTTCTTT.